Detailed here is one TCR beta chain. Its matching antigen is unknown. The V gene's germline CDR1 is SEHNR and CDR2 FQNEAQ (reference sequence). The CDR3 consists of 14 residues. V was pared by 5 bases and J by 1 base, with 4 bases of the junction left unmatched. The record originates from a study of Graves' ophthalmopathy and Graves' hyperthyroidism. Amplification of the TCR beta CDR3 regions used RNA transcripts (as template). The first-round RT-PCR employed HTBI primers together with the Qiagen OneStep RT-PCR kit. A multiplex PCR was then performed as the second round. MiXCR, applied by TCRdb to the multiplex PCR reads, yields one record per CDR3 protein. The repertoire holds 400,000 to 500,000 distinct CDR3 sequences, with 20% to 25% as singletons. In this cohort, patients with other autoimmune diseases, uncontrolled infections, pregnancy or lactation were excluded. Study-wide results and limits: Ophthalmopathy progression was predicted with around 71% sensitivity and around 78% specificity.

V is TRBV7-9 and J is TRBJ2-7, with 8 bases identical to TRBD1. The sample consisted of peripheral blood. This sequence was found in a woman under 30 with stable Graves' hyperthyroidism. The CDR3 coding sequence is TGTGCCAGCAGCCCCAGGGGGCCGTCCTACGAGCAGTACTTC. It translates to CASSPRGPSYEQYF.